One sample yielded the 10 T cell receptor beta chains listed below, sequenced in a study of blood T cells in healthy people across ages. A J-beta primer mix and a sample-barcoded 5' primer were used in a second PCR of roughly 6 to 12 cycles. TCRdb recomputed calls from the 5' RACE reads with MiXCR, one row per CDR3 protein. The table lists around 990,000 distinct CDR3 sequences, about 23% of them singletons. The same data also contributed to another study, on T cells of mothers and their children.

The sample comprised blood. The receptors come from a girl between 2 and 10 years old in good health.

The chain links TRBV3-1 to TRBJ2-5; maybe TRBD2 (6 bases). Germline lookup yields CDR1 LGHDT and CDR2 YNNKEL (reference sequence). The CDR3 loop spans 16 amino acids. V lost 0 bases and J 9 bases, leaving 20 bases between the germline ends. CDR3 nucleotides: TGTGCCAGCAGCCAAGATCGGACAACCACCAGGAGGGCCCAGTACTTC. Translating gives CASSQDRTTTRRAQYF.

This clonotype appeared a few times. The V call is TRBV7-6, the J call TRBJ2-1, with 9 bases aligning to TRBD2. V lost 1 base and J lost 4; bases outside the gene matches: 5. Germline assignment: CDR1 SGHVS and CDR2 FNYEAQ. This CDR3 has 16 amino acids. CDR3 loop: CASSLEGLAVYNEQFF. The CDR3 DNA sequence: TGTGCCAGCAGCTTAGAGGGACTAGCAGTGTACAATGAGCAGTTCTTC.

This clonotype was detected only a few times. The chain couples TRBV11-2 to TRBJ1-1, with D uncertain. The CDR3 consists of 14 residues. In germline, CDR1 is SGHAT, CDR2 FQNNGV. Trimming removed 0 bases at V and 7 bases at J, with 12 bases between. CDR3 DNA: TGTGCCAGCAGCTTAGATACAATCTTAGGTGAAGCTTTCTTT. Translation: CASSLDTILGEAFF. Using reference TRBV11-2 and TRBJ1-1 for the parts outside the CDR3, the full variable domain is EAGVAQSPRYKIIEKRQSVAFWCNPISGHATLYWYQQILGQGPKLLIQFQNNGVVDDSQLPKDRFSAERLKGVDSTLKIQPAKLEDSAVYLCASSLDTILGEAFFGQGTRLTVV.

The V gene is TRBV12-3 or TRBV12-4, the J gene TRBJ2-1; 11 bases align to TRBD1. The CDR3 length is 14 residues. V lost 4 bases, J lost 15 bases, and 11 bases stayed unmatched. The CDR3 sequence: CASSYGQGATIGFF. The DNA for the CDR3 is TGTGCCAGCAGTTATGGACAGGGGGCAACTATAGGGTTCTTC.

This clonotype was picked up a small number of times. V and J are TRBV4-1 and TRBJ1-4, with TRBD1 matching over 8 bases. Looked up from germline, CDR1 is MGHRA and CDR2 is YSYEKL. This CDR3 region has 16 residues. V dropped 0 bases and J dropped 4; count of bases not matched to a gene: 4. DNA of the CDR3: TGCGCCAGCAGCCAAGATTTCGGACAGGGTAATGAAAAACTGTTTTTT. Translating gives CASSQDFGQGNEKLFF.

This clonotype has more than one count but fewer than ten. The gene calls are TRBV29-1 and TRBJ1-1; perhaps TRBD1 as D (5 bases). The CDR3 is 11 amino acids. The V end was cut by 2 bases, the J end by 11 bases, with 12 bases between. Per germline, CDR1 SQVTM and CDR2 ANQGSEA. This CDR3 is CSVERGRFAFF. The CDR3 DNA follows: TGCAGCGTTGAACGGGGACGTTTCGCTTTCTTT. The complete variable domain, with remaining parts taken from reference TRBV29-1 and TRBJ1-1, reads SAVISQKPSRDICQRGTSLTIQCQVDSQVTMMFWYRQQPGQSLTLIATANQGSEATYESGFVIDKFPISRPNLTFSTLTVSNMSPEDSSIYLCSVERGRFAFFGQGTRLTVV.

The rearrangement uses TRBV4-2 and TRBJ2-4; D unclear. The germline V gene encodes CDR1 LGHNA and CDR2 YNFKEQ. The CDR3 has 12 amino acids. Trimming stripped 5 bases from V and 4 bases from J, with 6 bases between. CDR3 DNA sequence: TGTGCCAGCAGCGGTGATAAAAACATTCAGTACTTC. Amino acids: CASSGDKNIQYF.

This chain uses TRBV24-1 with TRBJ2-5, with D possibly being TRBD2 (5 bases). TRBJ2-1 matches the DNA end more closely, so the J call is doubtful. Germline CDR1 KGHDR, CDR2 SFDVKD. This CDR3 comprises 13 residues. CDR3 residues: CATSDHTRSLQFF. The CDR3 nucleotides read TGTGCCACCAGTGATCATACTAGATCCTTGCAGTTCTTC.

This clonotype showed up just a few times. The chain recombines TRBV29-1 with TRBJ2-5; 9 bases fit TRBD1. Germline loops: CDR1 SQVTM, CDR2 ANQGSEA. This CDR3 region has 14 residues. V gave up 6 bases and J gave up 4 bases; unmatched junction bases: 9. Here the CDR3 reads CSVTGTGTGETQYF. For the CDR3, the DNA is TGCAGCGTCACCGGGACAGGGACAGGAGAGACCCAGTACTTC.

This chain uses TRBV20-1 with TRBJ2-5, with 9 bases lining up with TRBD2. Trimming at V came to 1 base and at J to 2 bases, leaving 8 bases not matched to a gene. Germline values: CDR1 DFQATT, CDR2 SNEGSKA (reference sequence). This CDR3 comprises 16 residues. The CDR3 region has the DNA TGCAGTGCTAGAGGTCTGAGAGCGGGGGGACAAGAGACCCAGTACTTC. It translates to CSARGLRAGGQETQYF.